The clone carrying this T cell receptor (beta chain) was detected ten times or more. Its antigen is unknown. This sample was taken from a study of neurological immune-mediated disorders. cDNA synthesis was performed by 5'RACE with 10-nucleotide random UMIs. TCRdb reprocessed the 5' RACE reads via MiXCR and lists one record per CDR3 protein. The data show roughly 100,000 distinct CDR3 sequences, under 14% seen once. V was clipped by 4 bases and J by 5 bases, with 15 bases between them. This CDR3 comprises 14 residues. In germline, CDR1 is SGHRS, CDR2 YFSETQ. Whole-study findings and limits: Multiple sclerosis patients had less TCR clonal expansion than even healthy controls, unlike HTLV-1-associated myelopathy.

Stated time point: longitudinal time-point 3. The unsorted libraries had their origin in 2 million PBMCs stored at -80 C. This rearrangement joins TRBV5-1 to TRBJ2-5; D uncertain. Sequences were obtained from PBMCs. This clonotype was obtained from a female donor with HTLV-1-associated myelopathy (HAM/TSP). CDR3 sequence (DNA): TGCGCCAGCAGCATAGGACCCCATTCGGAGACCCAGTACTTC. Encoded protein: CASSIGPHSETQYF.